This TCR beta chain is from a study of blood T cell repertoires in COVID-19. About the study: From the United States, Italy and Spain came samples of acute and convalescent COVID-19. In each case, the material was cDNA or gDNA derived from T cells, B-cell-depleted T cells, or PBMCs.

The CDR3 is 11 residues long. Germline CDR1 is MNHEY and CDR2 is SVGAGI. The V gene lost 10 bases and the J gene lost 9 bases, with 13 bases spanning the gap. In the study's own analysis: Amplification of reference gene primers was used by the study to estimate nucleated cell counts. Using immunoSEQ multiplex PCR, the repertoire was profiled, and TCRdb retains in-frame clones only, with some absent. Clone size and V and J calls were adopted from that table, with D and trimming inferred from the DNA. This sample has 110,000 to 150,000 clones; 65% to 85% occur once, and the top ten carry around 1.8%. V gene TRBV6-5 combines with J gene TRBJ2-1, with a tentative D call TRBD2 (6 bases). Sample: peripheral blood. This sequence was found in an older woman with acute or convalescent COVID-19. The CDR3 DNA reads TGTGCCACCAAAGCGGGCTCTGAGCAGTTCTTC. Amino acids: CATKAGSEQFF.